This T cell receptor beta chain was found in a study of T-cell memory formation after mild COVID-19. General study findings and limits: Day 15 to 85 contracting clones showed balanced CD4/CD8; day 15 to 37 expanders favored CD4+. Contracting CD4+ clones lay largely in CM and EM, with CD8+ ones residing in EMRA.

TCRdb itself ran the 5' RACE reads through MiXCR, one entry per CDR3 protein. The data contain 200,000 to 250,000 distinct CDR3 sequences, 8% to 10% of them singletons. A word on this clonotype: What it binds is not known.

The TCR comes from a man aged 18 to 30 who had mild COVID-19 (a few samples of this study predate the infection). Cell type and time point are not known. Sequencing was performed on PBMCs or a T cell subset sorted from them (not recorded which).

The CDR3 DNA reads TGTGCCAGCAGTTTAGGCCGGGGGTCGAATGGCTACACCTTC. This codes for CASSLGRGSNGYTF. The genes are TRBV12-3 or TRBV12-4 and TRBJ1-2; D is possibly TRBD1 (5 bases). V gave up 1 base and J gave up 6 bases, with 12 bases separating them. This CDR3 is built from 14 residues.